This T cell receptor beta chain is from a study of cytomegalovirus exposure and HLA in healthy donors. Amplification used 60 Vbeta primers and 13 Jbeta primers. This table comes from immunoSEQ multiplex PCR, and its TCRdb copy is limited to in-frame clones, with some not included. The sample shows about 92,000 clones, about 84% of them seen only once. V was cut by 8 bases and J by 3 bases, with 11 bases left in between. This CDR3 has 12 residues. Germline lookup yields CDR1 SNHLY and CDR2 FYNNEI. This chain joins TRBV2 and TRBJ2-7; D gene unclear. The TCR sequence derives from a girl aged 2-10 years in good health and CMV-seropositive. Sequenced: PBMCs. In DNA, the CDR3 is TGTGCCAGCGTGCCAGAATACTACGAGCAGTACTTC. Its translation is CASVPEYYEQYF. Supplemented by reference TRBV2 and TRBJ2-7, the full variable domain reads EPEVTQTPSHQVTQMGQEVILRCVPISNHLYFYWYRQILGQKVEFLVSFYNNEISEKSEIFDDQFSVERPDGSNFTLKIRSTKLEDSAMYFCASVPEYYEQYFGPGTRLTVT.